The subject of this entry is one T cell receptor beta chain. The clone's antigen remains unknown. No much larger clonotype is one base removed from it; base qualities were not supplied. TCRbeta CDR3 regions were amplified from genomic DNA by means of the immunoSEQ Assay, a bias-controlled multiplex PCR. Turning to the authors' computational methods: Nucleated cell counts per sample were estimated from amplification of reference gene primers within the assay. Sequence reads were collapsed and filtered to measure the absolute abundance of every unique TCRbeta CDR3 rearrangement. For each sample, productive Simpson clonality was calculated by taking the square root of Simpson's diversity index across productive rearrangements. The table was pulled from immuneACCESS by TCRdb, which kept in-frame rearrangements only. Such tables lose some clones; where checked, under half of the loss comes from unresolved V genes, and the rest has no known cause. V, J and clone size are those of that table, while D and trimming were read from the DNA. Recorded for this sample are 360,000 or so clones; about nine tenths of them occurred a single time. The ten biggest clones cover 3.9% of the sample.

The germline V gene encodes CDR1 MGHRA and CDR2 YSYEKL. V sheds 0 bases and J sheds 1 base, leaving 15 bases between their ends. The CDR3 covers 17 residues, taking in both the cysteine and the phenylalanine. CDR3 DNA only is kept here, 51 bases in frame from base 1. One collaborating source in Seattle enrolled patients during active infection and followed them longitudinally through the course of disease. The collaborating institutions used their own protocols to collect whole blood in K2EDTA tubes. For TCRbeta analysis, collaborators shipped samples in one of three forms: frozen whole blood, isolated PBMCs, or DNA extracted from either of those sample types. The sample is drawn from a study of blood T cell repertoires in COVID-19 (dated by TCRdb to between 2020 and 2021). About the full investigation: Collaborator samples came from the United States, Italy and Spain and covered acute and convalescent phases of COVID-19. The material from the prospective study consisted of cDNA or gDNA derived from T cells, B-cell-depleted T cells, or PBMCs. Subjects who had been exposed to COVID-19, were actively infected with it, or had recovered from it provided the deeply sampled blood TCRbeta repertoires that made up the dataset. The repertoires were released in a freely available public database intended as a resource for research on the immune response to SARS-CoV-2. Samples were obtained from the ongoing ImmuneRACE study (first 160 participants) and from 1,200 or so subjects provided by 6 global collaborators. Sample metadata almost always included a de-identified subject ID, COVID-19 status, age in years and sex. Where available, HLA class I and class II types were obtained from metadata supplied by the sample provider rather than from assay-based typing. Broader findings and caveats from the paper: The quantity of clinical and demographic metadata differed by source and by participant and was supplied without curation.

The receptor was isolated from a woman in her sixties with COVID-19, enrolled during active disease. The V and J segments used are TRBV4-1 and TRBJ1-1, and perhaps TRBD1 as D gene, on 6 matching bases. Sequenced sample: peripheral blood. For the CDR3, the sequence is CASSQDRGRVGNTEAFF. The DNA sequence follows: TGCGCCAGCAGCCAAGACAGGGGACGGGTCGGGAACACTGAAGCTTTCTTT.